These 25 T cell receptor beta chains came from one sample sequenced in a study of glioma-infiltrating T cells after dendritic cell vaccination. The assay was immunoSEQ multiplex PCR, and TCRdb's table has in-frame clones only and misses some. The data hold 80,000 to 100,000 clones, with around three quarters observed a single time. Source: blood, taken before dendritic cell vaccination. The source is a human donor with glioblastoma.

V and J are TRBV10-3 and TRBJ1-2, with TRBD1 as a possible D gene (6 bases). The CDR3 consists of 14 residues. Deletions cut 0 bases from V and 7 bases from J, with 12 bases between. The germline V gene encodes CDR1 ENHRY and CDR2 SYGVKD. This CDR3 is CAISESKRGGGYTF. The DNA of the CDR3 is TGTGCCATCAGTGAGTCGAAACGAGGGGGTGGCTACACCTTC.

This chain connects TRBV5-4 to TRBJ2-3; D is possibly TRBD2 (5 bases). This CDR3 region has 15 residues. V lost 0 bases and J lost 8, with 16 bases in between. In germline, CDR1 is SGHNT, CDR2 YYREEE (reference sequence). CDR3 nucleotide sequence: TGTGCCAGCAGCTTGGGCCTAGCTTTATCCTCTACGCAGTATTTT. Its translation is CASSLGLALSSTQYF. Variable domain in full (rest from reference TRBV5-4 and TRBJ2-3): ETGVTQSPTHLIKTRGQQVTLRCSSQSGHNTVSWYQQALGQGPQFIFQYYREEENGRGNFPPRFSGLQFPNYSSELNVNALELDDSALYLCASSLGLALSSTQYFGPGTRLTVL.

This chain connects TRBV27 to TRBJ1-2; D is perhaps TRBD1 (6 bases). Germline V lookup: CDR1 MNHEY, CDR2 SMNVEV (reference sequence). Trimming shortened V by 6 bases and J by 1 base, and 21 bases separated the two germline ends. This CDR3 contains 17 residues. The CDR3 is CASRSLTGTNLNYGYTF. CDR3 bases: TGTGCCAGCAGATCTCTGACAGGTACCAACCTTAACTATGGCTACACCTTC.

The J gene is TRBJ1-5, the V gene TRBV19, with no clear D. The CDR3 sequence is 14 residues long. The V end lost 5 bases, the J end lost 2 bases, and 10 bases lay between the germline ends. CDR1 and CDR2 (germline): LNHDA, SQIVND (reference sequence). CDR3 residues: CASSAGYGNQPQHF. CDR3 in DNA: TGTGCCAGTAGTGCGGGTTATGGCAATCAGCCCCAGCATTTT. The whole variable domain, remainder taken from reference TRBV19 and TRBJ1-5, is DGGITQSPKYLFRKEGQNVTLSCEQNLNHDAMYWYRQDPGQGLRLIYYSQIVNDFQKGDIAEGYSVSREKKESFPLTVTSAQKNPTAFYLCASSAGYGNQPQHFGDGTRLSIL.

The chain joins TRBV7-9 to TRBJ1-2; D gene unclear. V was trimmed by 1 base and J by 4 bases, leaving 10 bases between them. Per germline, CDR1 SEHNR and CDR2 FQNEAQ (reference sequence). The CDR3 extends over 14 amino acids. CDR3 amino acids: CASSLGEAFYGYTF. The CDR3 region has the DNA TGTGCCAGCAGCTTAGGAGAGGCTTTCTATGGCTACACCTTC.

The V call is TRBV10-1, the J call TRBJ1-2; D gene unclear. The germline gives CDR1 WNHNN, CDR2 SYGVQD (reference sequence). Between the trimmed V and J ends, which lost 3 bases and 4 bases, there was a span of 12 bases. The CDR3 sequence is 14 residues long. CDR3 bases: TGCGCCAGCAGTGATCCCCCGTATCTCTATGGCTACACCTTC. Protein sequence: CASSDPPYLYGYTF.

V gene TRBV28 combines with J gene TRBJ2-1; D uncertain. The CDR3 has 13 residues. Germline CDR1 MDHEN, CDR2 SYDVKM. The V end lost 9 bases, the J end lost 4 bases, and 13 bases lay between the germline ends. The CDR3 DNA reads TGTGCCAGTGAGAACCAGGTTTACAATGAGCAGTTCTTC. It codes for CASENQVYNEQFF.

This chain uses TRBV18 with TRBJ1-2; possible D gene TRBD1, 6 bases. Between the trimmed V and J ends, which lost 3 bases and 1 base, there was a span of 15 bases. The CDR3 covers 16 residues. CDR1 is KGHSH and CDR2 is LQKENI in the germline V gene. The CDR3 here is CASSPFGQNLNYGYTF. The CDR3 DNA reads TGTGCCAGCTCACCCTTCGGACAGAACCTTAACTATGGCTACACCTTC.

This chain links TRBV27 with TRBJ1-1; tentative D call: TRBD1 (5 bases). V was cut by 3 bases and J by 0 bases, with 8 bases left in between. This CDR3 contains 14 residues. The germline CDR1 and CDR2 sequences are MNHEY and SMNVEV (reference sequence). CDR3 nucleotides: TGTGCCAGCAGTTTTCGACAGATGAACACTGAAGCTTTCTTT. As protein: CASSFRQMNTEAFF.

The V and J genes are TRBV10-2 and TRBJ2-5, with 10 bases matching TRBD2. Germline trimming cut 8 bases from V and 11 bases from J; bases unmatched to any gene: 14. Germline V gives CDR1 WSHSY, CDR2 SAAADI. CDR3 length: 14 residues. CDR3 DNA: TGCGCCAGCGGTGGAATAGCGGGAGGTAATAGGCAGTACTTC. It yields the protein CASGGIAGGNRQYF.

The rearrangement joins TRBV5-1 to TRBJ1-2, with D tentatively TRBD1 (5 bases). V was clipped by 0 bases and J by 4 bases, with 13 bases between them. Per germline, CDR1 SGHRS and CDR2 YFSETQ. This CDR3 spans 15 amino acids. CDR3 in DNA: TGCGCCAGCAGCTTGGAGATGGGAAGGGGCTATGGCTACACCTTC. It codes for CASSLEMGRGYGYTF.

The chain combines TRBV6-5 with TRBJ2-6; TRBD1 matches at 9 bases. Germline V gives CDR1 MNHEY, CDR2 SVGAGI. The V and J ends lost 8 bases and 3 bases, in that order; junction bases with no gene match: 5. The CDR3 spans 15 residues. CDR3 DNA: TGTGCCAGCGGGACAGGGAGGCTTGGGGCCAACGTCCTGACTTTC. Translation: CASGTGRLGANVLTF.

The chain carries TRBV7-3 and TRBJ2-3; maybe TRBD2 (6 bases). The CDR3 runs to 16 residues. Germline CDR1 reads SGHTA; CDR2 reads FQGTGA. V was pared by 5 bases and J by 6 bases, with 21 bases between. The CDR3 is CASSALGLEAGDTQYF. CDR3 DNA: TGTGCCAGCAGCGCGTTGGGACTGGAGGCCGGGGATACGCAGTATTTT.

V usage is TRBV5-1 and J usage is TRBJ1-1, with D hard to call. The length of the CDR3 is 16 residues. Trimming took off 1 base at V and 6 bases at J, with 19 bases between the two ends. CDR1 SGHRS and CDR2 YFSETQ come from the germline V gene. The CDR3 spells CASSLNLPEASPEAFF. For the CDR3, the DNA is TGCGCCAGCAGCTTGAACCTTCCGGAGGCGAGCCCTGAAGCTTTCTTT.

CDR3 DNA: TGCGCCAGCAGTCAGGAGGCATCCAACTATGGCTACACCTTC. It translates to CASSQEASNYGYTF. The gene calls are TRBV4-1 and TRBJ1-2, with no clear D. V gave up 6 bases and J gave up 2 bases, with 13 bases separating them. Germline CDR1 reads MGHRA; CDR2 reads YSYEKL. The CDR3 loop spans 14 amino acids.

This clone turned up a few times. V gene TRBV7-3 combines with J gene TRBJ2-2, with 8 positions matching TRBD2. Germline trimming cut 1 base from V and 1 base from J; bases unmatched to any gene: 2. The CDR3 extends over 16 amino acids. Germline CDR1 is SGHTA and CDR2 is FQGTGA. The CDR3 region has the DNA TGTGCCAGCAGCTTAAAAGGGACTAGGAACACCGGGGAGCTGTTTTTT. Residues: CASSLKGTRNTGELFF.

This rearrangement joins TRBV5-1 to TRBJ2-2, with 9 positions matching TRBD2. Germline CDR1 and CDR2: SGHRS and YFSETQ. The V gene end was trimmed by 2 bases and the J gene end by 4 bases; junction bases not matched to a gene: 0. The CDR3 extends over 14 amino acids. Here the CDR3 reads CASSFSGSTGELFF. Written as DNA, the CDR3 is TGCGCCAGCAGCTTTAGCGGGAGCACCGGGGAGCTGTTTTTT.

V gene TRBV28 combines with J gene TRBJ2-2; 9 nucleotides align to TRBD2. Germline CDR1 MDHEN, CDR2 SYDVKM. V gave up 9 bases and J gave up 0 bases; unmatched junction bases: 11. This CDR3 is 17 amino acids long. The CDR3: CASLSGRPIANTGELFF. CDR3 nucleotides: TGTGCCAGTCTAAGCGGGAGGCCGATCGCGAACACCGGGGAGCTGTTTTTT.

The chain couples TRBV27 to TRBJ1-6; D is unresolved. Germline loops: CDR1 MNHEY, CDR2 SMNVEV (reference sequence). This CDR3 is 15 amino acids long. V lost 4 bases, J lost 5 bases, and 12 bases lay in between. The CDR3 bases are TGTGCCAGCAGTTCGGGAACCTACGATAATTCACCCCTCCACTTT. Translation: CASSSGTYDNSPLHF.

CDR3 sequence: CSGPSRRDTQYF. CDR3 DNA: TGCAGCGGCCCGTCCAGGAGGGACACGCAGTATTTT. The V and J genes are TRBV29-1 and TRBJ2-3; possible D gene TRBD2, 6 bases. Trimming stripped 7 bases from V and 9 bases from J, with 17 bases between. Germline lookup yields CDR1 SQVTM and CDR2 ANQGSEA. The CDR3 contains 12 residues.

This clone has just a few counts. In nucleotides, the CDR3 is TGTGCCAGCAGCTTGGCAGGGGGACAGGACTATGGCTACACCTTC. It yields the protein CASSLAGGQDYGYTF. The chain recombines TRBV5-4 with TRBJ1-2; 8 nucleotides align to TRBD1. J lost 3 bases, V lost 0 bases, and 4 bases had no gene match. The CDR3 covers 15 residues. Germline-derived CDR1 and CDR2 are SGHNT and YYREEE (reference sequence). Using reference TRBV5-4 and TRBJ1-2 for the parts outside the CDR3, the full variable domain is ETGVTQSPTHLIKTRGQQVTLRCSSQSGHNTVSWYQQALGQGPQFIFQYYREEENGRGNFPPRFSGLQFPNYSSELNVNALELDDSALYLCASSLAGGQDYGYTFGSGTRLTVV.

The chain couples TRBV2 to TRBJ1-1; 8 positions agree with TRBD1. Germline CDR1 reads SNHLY; CDR2 reads FYNNEI. The CDR3 is 15 residues long. Trimming removed 10 bases from V and 1 base from J; junction bases left unmatched: 11. CDR3 amino acids: CATSAQQGGNTEAFF. CDR3 in DNA: TGTGCCACCTCTGCACAACAGGGGGGGAACACTGAAGCTTTCTTT.

V usage is TRBV19 and J usage is TRBJ2-3; 9 nucleotides agree with TRBD2. This CDR3 is 16 amino acids long. Trimming at V came to 6 bases and at J to 0 bases, leaving 7 bases not matched to a gene. Per germline, CDR1 LNHDA and CDR2 SQIVND (reference sequence). The CDR3: CASSPGLAYSTDTQYF. The DNA for the CDR3 is TGTGCCAGTAGCCCAGGACTAGCGTACAGCACAGATACGCAGTATTTT. Full variable domain (outside the CDR3, taken from reference TRBV19 and TRBJ2-3): DGGITQSPKYLFRKEGQNVTLSCEQNLNHDAMYWYRQDPGQGLRLIYYSQIVNDFQKGDIAEGYSVSREKKESFPLTVTSAQKNPTAFYLCASSPGLAYSTDTQYFGPGTRLTVL.

V and J are TRBV18 and TRBJ2-7; TRBD1 matches at 9 bases. CDR3 size: 15 residues. Germline values: CDR1 KGHSH, CDR2 LQKENI. J lost 0 bases, V lost 4 bases, and 4 bases had no gene match. In nucleotides, the CDR3 is TGTGCCAGCTCACAGGACAGGGGTAGCTCCTACGAGCAGTACTTC. It translates to CASSQDRGSSYEQYF.

V usage is TRBV19 and J usage is TRBJ2-3; a weak D match, TRBD2 (6 bases). The CDR3 loop spans 13 amino acids. Germline CDR1 LNHDA, CDR2 SQIVND (reference sequence). V was clipped by 4 bases and J by 2 bases, with 7 bases between them. The CDR3 DNA is TGTGCCAGTAGTAGCGGGGTCACAGATACGCAGTATTTT. Its translation is CASSSGVTDTQYF.